A selection of T cell receptor beta chains follows, all from one sample in a study of T cell repertoires in cytomegalovirus infection. TCRdb re-derived calls from the reads in MiXCR, one entry per CDR3 protein. The sample shows 450,000 to 600,000 distinct CDR3 sequences, about 39% of them seen only once. Their specific antigens are unknown. The sample was cultured PBMCs, taken from culture after CMV antigen stimulation. The receptors originated from a human donor in good health (CMV status not recorded). Some clones in this sample may be carry-over from other donors' samples. CDR3s include the opening cysteine and the closing phenylalanine or tryptophan. The order of the fields is J gene, clone size, V gene, D gene, CDR3 length, CDR3 DNA, CDR3 protein. The D gene is left open where the match is weak. Size is omitted from some rows. Given values are once, few, many or a class for expanded clones.

>TRBJ2-1|.|TRBV6-1|.|15
TGTGCCAGCAGTTACGGCGGGGAATATAACAATGAGCAGTTCTTC
CASSYGGEYNNEQFF
>TRBJ1-3|.|TRBV7-3|.|14
TGTGCCAGCAGCCCCAAAGGAACTGGAAACACCATATATTTT
CASSPKGTGNTIYF
>TRBJ2-7|few|TRBV7-2|TRBD1|14
TGTGCCAGCAGCTTGACAGGGGGCTTGGGCGAGCAGTACTTC
CASSLTGGLGEQYF
>TRBJ1-6|few|TRBV20-1|.|15
TGCAGTGCTAGAGGTGGTGGGCAGGGCGAATCACCCCTCCACTTT
CSARGGGQGESPLHF
>TRBJ2-5|.|TRBV11-2|.|14
TGTGCCAGCAGCTTAGTAAGGCCCCAAGAGACCCAGTACTTC
CASSLVRPQETQYF
>TRBJ1-6|.|TRBV18|.|11
TGTGCCAGCTCACCGGGTTCACCCCTCCACTTT
CASSPGSPLHF
>TRBJ2-7|few|TRBV5-4|TRBD1|12
TGTGCCAGCAGCCGGACAGGGAGCGAGCAGTACTTC
CASSRTGSEQYF
>TRBJ2-3|.|TRBV7-2|TRBD1|13
TGTGCCAGCAGCCCCCGGACAGGGCCAACGCAGTATTTT
CASSPRTGPTQYF
>TRBJ2-3|few|TRBV12-3/TRBV12-4|.|12
TGTGCCAGCAGTTCCTTTGGGCGTACGCAGTATTTT
CASSSFGRTQYF
>TRBJ2-1|.|TRBV7-2|.|14
TGTGCCAGCAGCTTATGGACGAGGGACAATGAGCAGTTCTTC
CASSLWTRDNEQFF
>TRBJ2-7|.|TRBV7-8|TRBD1|15
TGTGCCAGCAGCCCCCTTGGACAGGGCGACTACGAGCAGTACTTC
CASSPLGQGDYEQYF
>TRBJ1-5|.|TRBV12-3/TRBV12-4|.|14
TGTGCCAGCAGTTCAGGAACAGGGAGGCAGCCCCAGCATTTT
CASSSGTGRQPQHF
>TRBJ1-2|.|TRBV29-1|.|14
TGCAGCGTTGAAGTCTTTGCAGGGCCTCCTGGCTACACCTTC
CSVEVFAGPPGYTF
>TRBJ1-2|.|TRBV7-2|TRBD1|14
TGTGCCAGCAGCTCCCGACAGGGGTCCTATGGCTACACCTTC
CASSSRQGSYGYTF
>TRBJ2-5|.|TRBV7-9|.|12
TGTGCCAGCTCCCCCCGCTGGGAAGCCCAGTACTTC
CASSPRWEAQYF
>TRBJ2-7|few|TRBV20-1|.|13
TGCAGTGCTAATCCCATAAGAATCGGCGAGCAGTACTTC
CSANPIRIGEQYF
>TRBJ2-2|few|TRBV7-2|.|15
TGTGCCAGCAGCCCAAGGGGGGGGAACACCGGGGAGCTGTTTTTT
CASSPRGGNTGELFF
>TRBJ2-3|many|TRBV7-2|TRBD2|16
TGTGCCAGCAGCTTAACTGGCGGGGGGTTCACAGATACGCAGTATTTT
CASSLTGGGFTDTQYF
>TRBJ2-3|.|TRBV12-3/TRBV12-4|.|15
TGTGCCAGCAGTTTAGATCCAGGCCGCACAGATACGCAGTATTTT
CASSLDPGRTDTQYF
>TRBJ2-5|.|TRBV15|TRBD2|15
TGTGCCACCAGCAGGTCCGGGACTAGACAAGAGACCCAGTACTTC
CATSRSGTRQETQYF
>TRBJ2-3|few|TRBV7-2|.|15
TGTGCCAGCAGCCTCCCCCCCTCTATGTTGGATACGCAGTATTTT
CASSLPPSMLDTQYF
>TRBJ2-2|few|TRBV7-2|.|14
TGTGCCAGCAGCCCGGCTAGCAGGACCGGGGAGCTGTTTTTT
CASSPASRTGELFF
>TRBJ2-1|.|TRBV11-2|TRBD1|15
TGTGCCAGCAGCGCACAGGGGTTGGATGGGGATGAGCAGTTCTTC
CASSAQGLDGDEQFF
>TRBJ1-2|.|TRBV7-2|TRBD1|14
TGTGCCAGCAGCCCACAGGGGGACGTGTATGGCTACACCTTC
CASSPQGDVYGYTF
>TRBJ1-1|few|TRBV7-4|TRBD1|15
TGTGCCAGCAGCTTACCGCCGACAGGGAGGACTGAAGCTTTCTTT
CASSLPPTGRTEAFF
>TRBJ2-6|.|TRBV19|.|17
TGTGCCAGTAGTATAAGTCGCCCGGGGTCTGGGGCCAACGTCCTGACTTTC
CASSISRPGSGANVLTF
>TRBJ2-5|.|TRBV7-6|TRBD2|17
TGTGCCAGCAGCTTATGGACTAGCGGGTTCCACCAAGAGACCCAGTACTTC
CASSLWTSGFHQETQYF
>TRBJ2-7|.|TRBV15|TRBD1|16
TGTGCCACCAGCAGCGAGGACAGGTACGCGACCTACGAGCAGTACTTC
CATSSEDRYATYEQYF
>TRBJ1-1|.|TRBV5-1|.|13
TGCGCCAGCAGCTTGGGCCAGGTCACTGAAGCTTTCTTT
CASSLGQVTEAFF
>TRBJ1-4|.|TRBV7-1|.|14
TGTGCCAGCAGTCCCAGCCTGGGTCGGGAAAAACTGTTTTTT
CASSPSLGREKLFF
>TRBJ1-2|.|TRBV29-1|.|12
TGCAGCGTTGACCAGGGAGGCTATGGCTACACCTTC
CSVDQGGYGYTF
>TRBJ1-1|.|TRBV12-3/TRBV12-4|.|15
TGTGCCAGCAGTGGAACTTGGGACACCAACACTGAAGCTTTCTTT
CASSGTWDTNTEAFF
>TRBJ2-7|.|TRBV7-6|.|13
TGTGCCAGCAGCTTAGCTGCTAGTCACGAGCAGTACTTC
CASSLAASHEQYF
>TRBJ2-2|.|TRBV2|TRBD2|18
TGTGCCAGCAGGGGAAACGGGGCAGCGGGAGTTGCCACCGGGGAGCTGTTTTTT
CASRGNGAAGVATGELFF
>TRBJ2-3|.|TRBV7-6|.|16
TGTGCCAGCAGCTTAGGAGTGGCGGGCGACACAGATACGGAGTATTTT
CASSLGVAGDTDTEYF
>TRBJ2-7|.|TRBV12-5|.|13
TGTGCTAGTGGTCTTGAAGGGGGGAACGAGCAGTACTTC
CASGLEGGNEQYF
>TRBJ1-6|few|TRBV7-2|.|14
TGTGCCAGCAGCCGCACGTTAGCCAATTCACCCCTCCACTTT
CASSRTLANSPLHF
>TRBJ1-1|.|TRBV5-6|TRBD1|16
TGTGCCAGCAGCTTGGTTCTGGGACAGACTAACACTGAAGCTTTCTTT
CASSLVLGQTNTEAFF
>TRBJ2-1|.|TRBV7-3|TRBD2|15
TGTGCCAGCAGCTCCCTAGCGGGGGGTACGGATGAGCAGTTCTTC
CASSSLAGGTDEQFF
>TRBJ2-1|.|TRBV7-2|TRBD2|15
TGTGCCAGCACCCCAGCGGGAGGTGCCTACAATGAGCAGTTCTTC
CASTPAGGAYNEQFF
>TRBJ2-2|.|TRBV19|.|16
TGTGCCAGTAGTATCCCGGGAGTAGGGAACACCGGGGAGCTGTTTTTT
CASSIPGVGNTGELFF
>TRBJ2-7|many|TRBV7-2|TRBD2|15
TGTGCCAGCAGCCCGGGACTAGCGGGGCTTTACGAGCAGTACTTC
CASSPGLAGLYEQYF
>TRBJ2-7|.|TRBV12-3/TRBV12-4|TRBD2|15
TGTGCCAGCAGTTTTCGACAGGAGCGGGGGGGTGAGCAGTACTTC
CASSFRQERGGEQYF
>TRBJ1-3|.|TRBV4-1|.|15
TGCGCCAGCAGCCATCCACCGGTTTCTGGAAACACCATATATTTT
CASSHPPVSGNTIYF
>TRBJ2-3|once|TRBV7-8|TRBD2|15
TGTGCCAGCAGCTTATTGGGACTAGCCAAGGATACGCAGTATTTT
CASSLLGLAKDTQYF
>TRBJ2-5|.|TRBV5-6|.|13
TGTGCCAGCAGCTTGGCGCACCAAGAGACCCAGTACTTC
CASSLAHQETQYF
>TRBJ1-5|.|TRBV10-3|.|13
TGTGCCATCCAAGGATCGGTCAATCAGCCCCAGCATTTT
CAIQGSVNQPQHF
>TRBJ2-5|many|TRBV12-3/TRBV12-4|.|16
TGTGCCAGCAGTACCCCCTACTACCTACGCCATGGGACCCAGTACTTC
CASSTPYYLRHGTQYF
>TRBJ2-5|.|TRBV20-1|.|12
TGCAGTGCGAGACGAGTTTTAGAGACCCAGTACTTC
CSARRVLETQYF
>TRBJ2-7|once|TRBV6-5|.|17
TGTGCCAGCAAAAGGACAGGGATTAGCGGGACGGTCTACGAGCAGTACTTC
CASKRTGISGTVYEQYF
>TRBJ2-7|many|TRBV7-2|TRBD1|11
TGTGCCAGCAGCTACAGGGGCGAGCAGTACTTC
CASSYRGEQYF
>TRBJ2-7|few|TRBV11-2|.|15
TGTGCCAGCAGCTTTGGGGTTTCTGTCGACTACGAGCAGTACTTC
CASSFGVSVDYEQYF
>TRBJ2-1|.|TRBV7-9|.|12
TGTGCCAGCAGCTTCCAGCCGGGTGAGCAGTTCTTC
CASSFQPGEQFF
>TRBJ2-5|.|TRBV6-6|.|18
TGTGCCAGCAGTTATGCGGGACCTTACTCAGGGGTCCAAGAGACCCAGTACTTC
CASSYAGPYSGVQETQYF
>TRBJ2-7|.|TRBV7-2|.|12
TGTGCCAGCAGCCTCCCGCAAGGCGAGCAGTACTTC
CASSLPQGEQYF
>TRBJ2-5|.|TRBV6-4|.|15
TGTGCCAGCAGTCTTACAGGGAGTCGTCAAGAGACCCAGTACTTC
CASSLTGSRQETQYF
>TRBJ2-2|.|TRBV7-2|TRBD2|17
TGTGCCAGCAGCTTTCCTAGCGGGACCGCGAACACCGGGGAGCTGTTTTTT
CASSFPSGTANTGELFF
>TRBJ2-7|.|TRBV20-1|.|12
TGCAGTGCCGGGAGTTCCTCCTACGAGCAGTACTTC
CSAGSSSYEQYF
>TRBJ1-2|few|TRBV6-6|.|14
TGTGCCAGCAGTTACCTGACTTTTCCCTATGGCTACACCTTC
CASSYLTFPYGYTF
>TRBJ2-3|.|TRBV10-2|TRBD2|16
TGCGCCAGCAGCCCCACACTAGCGGGGGGCGGGGATACGCAGTATTTT
CASSPTLAGGGDTQYF